This T cell receptor (beta chain) was recovered during a study of regulatory T cells in long-lasting Graves disease (dated by TCRdb to 2020 to 2023). Background on the whole study: Persistent Graves' disease was defined as antithyroid drug treatment for over 5 years with persistently positive TSH receptor autoantibodies. Patients with persistent Graves' disease were compared with patients with newly diagnosed Graves' disease using TCR sequencing and RNA sequencing of peripheral blood. The study was registered as a clinical trial and conducted in China. TCR sequencing covered around 13 persistent and 20 newly diagnosed Graves' disease patients, about 35 samples in total. Persistent Graves' disease patients in the clinical cohort had taken antithyroid drugs for approximately 9.5 years on average. Results and caveats for the whole study, not just this receptor: Because the primary lesion, thyroid tissue, could not be accessed, the study looked at peripheral blood alone. Sequencing and analysis were restricted to the TCR beta chain. Persistent patients shared more public clonotypes among themselves (fewer than 3,000) than newly diagnosed patients did (about 1,000). As a limitation, the authors acknowledged that the small sample size may reduce accuracy. TRBV28, TRBJ1-2 and TRBJ2-5 were preferentially used in persistent disease, while TRBV20-1 and TRBJ2-1 were favored in newly diagnosed disease. Persistent Graves' disease patients showed lower TCR Shannon entropy and fewer highly expanded clones than newly diagnosed patients, suggesting clonal expansion.

Library creation used multiplex PCR. Sequencing was carried out with an Illumina HiSeq 4000. TCR beta libraries were built with iRepertoire HTBI primers and Arm-PCR amplification of CDR3 regions. Before sequencing, the PCR products underwent gel purification. On the authors' methods: Across samples, 55 to 80 TRBV and 14 TRBJ segments were identified and used for gene usage analysis of CDR3 amino acid clonotypes. Filtered high-quality paired reads were merged into contigs using COPE and FqMerger. BLAST was used to align contigs to IMGT TRBV, TRBD and TRBJ reference genes, and CDR3 was defined according to IMGT. Any clonotype with a frequency above 0.1% was counted as a highly expanded clone. Shannon entropy was used to measure repertoire diversity, and the Gini coefficient was used to measure V-J evenness. Public clonotypes were defined as clonotypes shared by more than one individual. The public reads were reprocessed in TCRdb via fastp at Q25 and MiXCR, keeping in-frame beta chains. A single entry per CDR3 protein holds the most common genes and DNA from its merged rows. The V and J calls come from TCRdb's annotation, not from the publication. In this sample the table shows roughly 360,000 distinct CDR3 sequences, 23% of which occur a single time. In total, the top ten clones hold under 35% of the sample.

Trimming takes 8 bases off V and 7 bases off J; junction bases not matched to a gene: 14. From the germline V gene, CDR1 is MNHNS and CDR2 is SASEGT. The CDR3 numbers 16 residues from cysteine through phenylalanine. The kept DNA is CDR3 alone, 48 bases in frame from the first base. As regards this clonotype: The target of this receptor is not known. No qualities accompany the bases; no much larger clone lies one base away.

The time point label of this sample denotes: persistent/refractory GD, antithyroid drugs over 5 years with positive TRAb. RNA was extracted from PBMCs in TRIzol for both TCR sequencing and RNA sequencing. The diagnosis of Graves' disease followed American Thyroid Association guidelines. Patients for the study were recruited at an endocrinology department in Xi'an, China. Each patient gave about 9.1 milliliters of peripheral blood, collected in an EDTA anticoagulant tube. Ficoll Paque Plus density gradient separation was used to isolate PBMCs, and no further T cell sorting was done. An Agilent 2100 Bioanalyzer and agarose gel were used to check RNA quality, and a NanoDrop 2000 was used to measure RNA concentration.

The sequence links TRBV6-1 to TRBJ2-1, with 10 bases matching TRBD1. The TCR sequence derives from a woman aged 40 to 50 with Graves disease. Donor details come from another sample of the same person, matched by shared clones. The material was peripheral blood mononuclear cells (PBMCs), obtained when the disease was refractory, from a patient treated with antithyroid drugs. The CDR3 here reads CASGNSGTGVRNEQFF. The bases are TGTGCCAGCGGCAACTCCGGGACAGGGGTTAGAAATGAGCAGTTCTTC.